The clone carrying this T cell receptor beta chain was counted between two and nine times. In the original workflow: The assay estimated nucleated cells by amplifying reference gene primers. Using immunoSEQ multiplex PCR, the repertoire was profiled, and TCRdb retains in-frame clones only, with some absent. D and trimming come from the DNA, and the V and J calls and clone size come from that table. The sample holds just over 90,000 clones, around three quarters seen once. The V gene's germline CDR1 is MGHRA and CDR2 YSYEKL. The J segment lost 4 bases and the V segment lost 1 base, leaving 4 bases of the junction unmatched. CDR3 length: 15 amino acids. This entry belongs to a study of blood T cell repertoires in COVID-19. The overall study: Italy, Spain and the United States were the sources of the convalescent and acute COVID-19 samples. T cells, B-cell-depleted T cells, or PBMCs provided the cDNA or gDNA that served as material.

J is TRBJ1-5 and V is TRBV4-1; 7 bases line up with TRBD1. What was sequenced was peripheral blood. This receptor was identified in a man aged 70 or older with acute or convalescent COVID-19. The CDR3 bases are TGCGCCAGCAGCCAAGCCGGGACAGAGAATCAGCCCCAGCATTTT. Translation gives CASSQAGTENQPQHF.